Following are 11 T cell receptor beta chains from one sample sequenced in a study of chemoradiotherapy in HPV16-positive cancers. Here immunoSEQ multiplex PCR was the method, and the copy in TCRdb shows in-frame clones only, minus some. The data contain about 10,000 clones, roughly nine tenths of them singletons. The specimen comprised blood, sampled from a patient who underwent chemoradiotherapy. The origin of the receptors is a human donor with HPV-associated anogenital cancer.

The rearrangement joins TRBV27 to TRBJ2-6, with TRBD1 matching 8 bases. Trimming removed 6 bases from V and 2 bases from J; junction bases left unmatched: 9. This CDR3 spans 17 amino acids. CDR1 is MNHEY, CDR2 SMNVEV, per germline (reference sequence). CDR3 sequence (DNA): TGTGCCAGCAGGTTTACCTCACAGGGGGCTGGGGCCAACGTCCTGACTTTC. Translating gives CASRFTSQGAGANVLTF.

The V and J genes are TRBV30 and TRBJ1-1; tentatively, D is TRBD1 (5 bases). The CDR3 loop spans 13 amino acids. Trimming cost V 5 bases and J 6 bases, with 16 bases left between them. Germline CDR1 GTSNPN, CDR2 SVGIG (reference sequence). The DNA for the CDR3 is TGTGCCTGGGTGGTAAGGGGAAGGGCTGAAGCTTTCTTT. Its translation: CAWVVRGRAEAFF.

V and J are TRBV5-8 and TRBJ1-5; TRBD1 aligns across 10 bases. The CDR3 sequence is 15 residues long. V trimming: 2 bases; J trimming: 4 bases; junction bases outside the gene matches: 3. The V gene's germline CDR1 is SGHTS and CDR2 YDEGEE. CDR3 nucleotides: TGTGCCAGCAGCTTTTGGACAGGGGGGAATCAGCCCCAGCATTTT. Protein product: CASSFWTGGNQPQHF.

V usage is TRBV27 and J usage is TRBJ1-1, with TRBD1 matching 10 bases. V shed 6 bases, J shed 5 bases, and the junction held 6 bases outside the gene matches. The germline CDR1 and CDR2 sequences are MNHEY and SMNVEV (reference sequence). The CDR3 runs 14 residues. CDR3 sequence reads: CASRWGDRGTEAFF. For the CDR3, the DNA is TGTGCCAGCAGGTGGGGGGACAGGGGAACTGAAGCTTTCTTT.

The V call is TRBV5-8, the J call TRBJ1-2, with D tentatively TRBD1 (6 bases). Looked up from germline, CDR1 is SGHTS and CDR2 is YDEGEE. Trimming took off 5 bases at V and 5 bases at J, with 13 bases between the two ends. This CDR3 contains 13 residues. CDR3 in DNA: TGTGCCAGCAGTCTTGGACAGATATATGGCTACACCTTC. Its translation: CASSLGQIYGYTF.

The chain links TRBV4-3 to TRBJ2-1; 15 bases are shared with TRBD2. After removal of 3 bases from V and 5 bases from J, the junction contained 8 bases not matched to a gene. The CDR3 contains 18 residues. Germline V gene sequence: CDR1 LGHNA, CDR2 YSLEER. The DNA of the CDR3 is TGCGCCAGCAGCCATTCCGGGACTAGCGGGGGGAACCACAATGAGCAGTTCTTC. Translated: CASSHSGTSGGNHNEQFF.

This chain joins TRBV7-2 and TRBJ1-1, with D uncertain. This CDR3 has 14 residues. Looked up from germline, CDR1 is SGHTA and CDR2 is FQGNSA. V was clipped by 2 bases and J by 2 bases, with 9 bases between them. The CDR3: CASSLLRVNTEAFF. The CDR3 coding sequence is TGTGCCAGCAGCTTATTACGGGTAAACACTGAAGCTTTCTTT. Full variable domain (outside the CDR3, taken from reference TRBV7-2 and TRBJ1-1): GAGVSQSPSNKVTEKGKDVELRCDPISGHTALYWYRQSLGQGLEFLIYFQGNSAPDKSGLPSDRFSAERTGGSVSTLTIQRTQQEDSAVYLCASSLLRVNTEAFFGQGTRLTVV.

V is TRBV7-3 and J is TRBJ1-5; TRBD1 is a possible D gene (5 bases). The CDR3 spans 14 residues. CDR1 is SGHTA, CDR2 FQGTGA, per germline. Trimming pared 10 bases from V and 4 bases from J, leaving 17 bases between. CDR3 DNA sequence: TGTGCCAACGAACCCACGGGGGAGAATCAGCCCCAGCATTTT. Translation gives CANEPTGENQPQHF.

The rearrangement links TRBV6-1 to TRBJ2-5, with D maybe TRBD1 (5 bases). The CDR3 is made up of 13 amino acids. The V gene lost 6 bases and the J gene lost 5 bases, with 13 bases spanning the gap. Germline assignment: CDR1 MNHNS and CDR2 SASEGT. CDR3 sequence reads: CASRQTASETQYF. The CDR3 DNA reads TGTGCCAGCAGACAGACAGCTTCTGAGACCCAGTACTTC.

J is TRBJ2-7 and V is TRBV9; unclear D gene. The CDR3 is made up of 14 amino acids. Between the trimmed V and J ends, which lost 0 bases and 3 bases, there was a span of 10 bases. Germline assignment: CDR1 SGDLS and CDR2 YYNGEE. The CDR3 sequence is CASSVGQADYEQYF. The CDR3 DNA reads TGTGCCAGCAGCGTAGGTCAGGCTGACTACGAGCAGTACTTC.

The chain combines TRBV7-9 with TRBJ2-6; 7 bases are a match to TRBD1. Germline loops: CDR1 SEHNR, CDR2 FQNEAQ (reference sequence). V lost 8 bases, J lost 2 bases, and 12 bases stayed unmatched. This CDR3 is built from 17 residues. DNA of the CDR3: TGTGCCAGCCCAAAAAGAGACACAGGGGCTGGGGCCAACGTCCTGACTTTC. As protein: CASPKRDTGAGANVLTF.